This passage covers 9 T cell receptor beta chains from one sample sequenced in a study of CD8 T cells in Susac syndrome. Random hexamers were used to reverse transcribe about 0.5 to 1 ug of RNA. TCRdb re-called the immunoSEQ multiplex PCR reads through MiXCR, storing one row per CDR3 protein. Seen here are some 100,000 distinct CDR3 sequences, approximately 96% observed once, and the top ten hold around 0.1%. The sequencing input was CD4+ T cells from PBMCs. These receptors were obtained from a human donor in good health.

The chain employs TRBV3-1 and TRBJ1-6, with D maybe TRBD1 (5 bases). CDR1 and CDR2 from the germline V gene are LGHDT and YNNKEL (reference sequence). This CDR3 region has 14 residues. Trimming pared 3 bases from V and 3 bases from J, leaving 6 bases between. The CDR3 DNA reads TGTGCCAGCAGCCAGCAGGGCTATAATTCACCCCTCCACTTT. Translating gives CASSQQGYNSPLHF.

This clonotype was picked up one time. This rearrangement joins TRBV9 to TRBJ1-2; D gene ambiguous. This CDR3 is 15 amino acids long. From germline, CDR1 is SGDLS and CDR2 YYNGEE. Trimming shortened V by 8 bases and J by 2 bases, and 19 bases separated the two germline ends. In nucleotides, the CDR3 is TGTGCCAGTACCCTTCTTGACCGGGCCAACTATGGCTACACCTTC. Protein product: CASTLLDRANYGYTF.

The rearrangement joins TRBV28 to TRBJ2-7; D not certain. The CDR3 is 11 residues long. Trimming removed 2 bases from V and 9 bases from J, with 8 bases in between. CDR1 and CDR2 (germline): MDHEN, SYDVKM. The CDR3 reads CASSLSGRQYF. The DNA of the CDR3 is TGTGCCAGCAGTTTAAGTGGCCGGCAGTACTTC. The variable domain in full, completed from reference TRBV28 and TRBJ2-7, reads DVKVTQSSRYLVKRTGEKVFLECVQDMDHENMFWYRQDPGLGLRLIYFSYDVKMKEKGDIPEGYSVSREKKERFSLILESASTNQTSMYLCASSLSGRQYFGPGTRLTVT.

The chain recombines TRBV7-8 with TRBJ2-7; tentative D call: TRBD1 (6 bases). Germline CDR1 is SGHVS and CDR2 is FQNEAQ. V dropped 2 bases and J dropped 2 bases, with 22 bases sitting between them. The CDR3 consists of 18 residues. This CDR3 reads CASSLRAHDRMFTYEQYF. In DNA, the CDR3 is TGTGCCAGCAGCTTAAGGGCCCATGACAGGATGTTCACCTACGAGCAGTACTTC.

The chain uses TRBV5-1 and TRBJ1-1; TRBD1 aligns across 7 bases. CDR3 length equals 16 residues. Germline CDR1 SGHRS, CDR2 YFSETQ. The trim removed 3 bases at V and 1 base at J, leaving 9 bases unmatched. The CDR3, as DNA: TGCGCCAGCAGCTACAGCCCGGGACAGCCGAACACTGAAGCTTTCTTT. Protein: CASSYSPGQPNTEAFF.

The V and J genes are TRBV6-2 or TRBV6-3 and TRBJ2-6; D not resolved. This CDR3 spans 16 amino acids. V lost 4 bases to trimming and J lost 0 bases, with 10 bases between them. Germline assignment: CDR1 MNHEY and CDR2 SVGEGT. DNA for the CDR3: TGTGCCAGCAGTTCAATCACCCACTCTGGGGCCAACGTCCTGACTTTC. It yields the protein CASSSITHSGANVLTF.

This chain links TRBV3-1 with TRBJ1-5; perhaps TRBD1 as D (6 bases). CDR3 size: 15 residues. The germline V gene has CDR1 LGHDT and CDR2 YNNKEL (reference sequence). V lost 1 base and J 2 bases, leaving 9 bases between the germline ends. The CDR3 sequence: CASSQGAGGNQPQHF. The DNA of the CDR3 is TGTGCCAGCAGCCAAGGGGCAGGGGGCAATCAGCCCCAGCATTTT.

The CDR3 reads CASSQGRAFEAKNIQYF. CDR3 coding DNA: TGCGCCAGCAGCCAAGGTCGGGCGTTTGAGGCCAAAAACATTCAGTACTTC. The chain couples TRBV4-1 to TRBJ2-4; no reliable D call. With 1 base removed from V and 1 base from J, the gap between germline ends came to 14 bases. CDR1 is MGHRA and CDR2 is YSYEKL in the germline V gene. This CDR3 is 17 amino acids long.

The chain links TRBV24-1 to TRBJ1-5, with 9 bases identical to TRBD1. The CDR3 spans 14 residues. V gave up 7 bases and J gave up 7 bases; unmatched junction bases: 7. The germline V gene has CDR1 KGHDR and CDR2 SFDVKD. CDR3 coding DNA: TGTGCCACCAGCCGGACAGGGGAGTGGCAGCCCCAGCATTTT. Its translation is CATSRTGEWQPQHF.